This T cell receptor beta chain is from a study of technical replicates of blood from a few donors listed by TCRdb under 2017. Comments on this clone: Its recognized antigen is unknown. Per-base quality was not reported, and no clone a single base away is much larger than it.

The germline V gene specifies SGDLS as CDR1 and YYNGEE as CDR2. The CDR3 sequence holds 15 residues, the cysteine and phenylalanine included. Only the CDR3 portion is preserved as DNA: 45 bases, with reading frame beginning at the first base. The V end gives up 4 bases and the J end 10 bases, leaving 11 bases in the junction not matched to a gene. The library was made by the immunoSEQ multiplex PCR assay. TCRdb holds this immuneACCESS table with in-frame rearrangements only. Some clones are missing; in checked studies, unresolved V genes explain under half, and the rest has no known cause. The sample has 100,000 or so clones on record, approximately 95% of them singletons. The ten biggest clones cover 0.2% to 0.25% of the sample.

Recombination linked TRBV9 to TRBJ2-1; 10 middle bases align to TRBD2. This TCR came from a human donor in good health. Input material: T cells isolated from PBMCs. The bases read TGTGCCAGCAGCTCAACTAGCGGGGCCTATGTGGAGCAGTTCTTC. It translates to CASSSTSGAYVEQFF.